The 17 T cell receptor beta chains below all came from one sample that was sequenced in a study of T cell responses to AZD1222 COVID-19 vaccine. Repertoires were generated with immunoSEQ multiplex PCR, while TCRdb's copy carries only in-frame clones and drops some. Found here are roughly 140,000 clones, around 91% of them singletons; the top ten hold 5%. Specimen: peripheral blood, collected on day 0 of AZD1222 vaccination. These receptors were collected from an adult in good health.

For this clone: A read error may produce the germline difference seen at one junction end. This chain uses TRBV5-5 with TRBJ1-4; 10 nucleotides agree with TRBD1. Germline V gives CDR1 SGHKS, CDR2 YYEKEE (reference sequence). The CDR3 is 14 amino acids. The CDR3 region has the DNA TGTGCCAGCAGGTTGGGACAGGGGTATGAAAAACTGTTTTTT. This encodes CASRLGQGYEKLFF.

This clone was seen once. The rearrangement uses TRBV27 and TRBJ2-1, with no clear D. With 5 bases removed from V and 2 bases from J, the gap between germline ends came to 1 base. Germline CDR1 is MNHEY and CDR2 is SMNVEV (reference sequence). The CDR3 contains 11 residues. The CDR3 bases are TGTGCCAGCAGTGCCTACAATGAGCAGTTCTTC. Amino acid sequence: CASSAYNEQFF.

This chain connects TRBV9 to TRBJ2-7, with D hard to call. CDR1 is SGDLS, CDR2 YYNGEE, per germline. The CDR3 contains 14 residues. Trimming took off 4 bases at V and 6 bases at J, with 17 bases between the two ends. CDR3 residues: CASSRVGESREQYF. CDR3 bases: TGTGCCAGCAGCAGGGTCGGAGAGTCCCGCGAGCAGTACTTC.

This chain links TRBV4-2 with TRBJ1-2, with D hard to call. Germline values: CDR1 LGHNA, CDR2 YNFKEQ. The CDR3 is 14 amino acids. V was trimmed by 0 bases and J by 4 bases, leaving 9 bases between them. CDR3 loop: CASSQELGGYGYTF. DNA of the CDR3: TGTGCCAGCAGCCAAGAATTGGGAGGCTATGGCTACACCTTC.

The rearrangement links TRBV2 to TRBJ2-2, with a tentative D call TRBD1 (6 bases). Germline V gene lookup returns CDR1 SNHLY and CDR2 FYNNEI. Trimming pared 6 bases from V and 3 bases from J, leaving 14 bases between. The CDR3 extends over 15 amino acids. The CDR3 spells CASSERGMDTGELFF. The CDR3 nucleotides are TGTGCCAGCAGCGAAAGGGGGATGGACACCGGGGAGCTGTTTTTT.

This clone was recorded only once. V usage is TRBV5-1 and J usage is TRBJ2-4, with 8 bases that match TRBD1. Germline V gene data show CDR1 as SGHRS and CDR2 as YFSETQ. CDR3 length: 16 residues. V was pared by 4 bases and J by 1 base, with 7 bases of the junction left unmatched. The CDR3 reads CASSPQGGLAKNIQYF. The CDR3 DNA is TGCGCCAGCAGCCCACAGGGGGGTTTGGCCAAAAACATTCAGTACTTC.

The genes are TRBV27 and TRBJ1-1; the D gene is possibly TRBD1 (6 bases). This CDR3 is 13 amino acids long. V was cut by 3 bases and J by 4 bases, with 9 bases left in between. The germline gives CDR1 MNHEY, CDR2 SMNVEV (reference sequence). CDR3 coding DNA: TGTGCCAGCAGTTTGGGGGCGCGCACTGAAGCTTTCTTT. This codes for CASSLGARTEAFF.

The V call is TRBV14, the J call TRBJ2-7, with D perhaps matching TRBD2 (5 bases). Germline-derived CDR1 and CDR2 are SGHDN and FVKESK. Trimming left V 4 bases short and J 2 bases short, with 18 bases between. The CDR3 loop spans 16 amino acids. CDR3: CASSPRFPTRAYEQYF. CDR3 nucleotide sequence: TGTGCCAGCAGCCCCCGTTTCCCCACGAGGGCCTACGAGCAGTACTTC.

This clone was found a few times. V gene TRBV28 combines with J gene TRBJ2-1, with 9 positions matching TRBD1. CDR1 is MDHEN, CDR2 SYDVKM, per germline. The CDR3 has 16 residues. Trimming cost V 2 bases and J 7 bases; bases outside gene matches: 9. The CDR3 loop is CASSLLGTGNMNEQFF. CDR3 nucleotides: TGTGCCAGCAGTTTACTCGGGACAGGGAATATGAATGAGCAGTTCTTC.

V and J are TRBV7-2 and TRBJ2-6, with 8 positions matching TRBD1. J gave up 2 bases and V 3 bases, and 9 bases lay outside the gene matches. Germline assignment: CDR1 SGHTA and CDR2 FQGNSA. CDR3 length: 18 amino acids. The CDR3 loop reads CASSFGQGVYPGANVLTF. The CDR3 DNA follows: TGTGCCAGCAGCTTTGGACAGGGAGTTTACCCTGGGGCCAACGTCCTGACTTTC.

CDR3 DNA sequence: TGTGCCTGGAGTATAATATCAGATACGCAGTATTTT. Translated, it gives CAWSIISDTQYF. J is TRBJ2-3 and V is TRBV30; D uncertain. The CDR3 is 12 residues long. Trimming cost V 2 bases and J 4 bases, with 7 bases left between them. CDR1 and CDR2 (germline): GTSNPN, SVGIG (reference sequence).

The rearrangement links TRBV7-2 to TRBJ1-5; the D gene is possibly TRBD1 (5 bases). Germline CDR1 is SGHTA and CDR2 is FQGNSA. The CDR3 covers 16 residues. The V gene lost 5 bases and the J gene lost 3 bases, with 17 bases spanning the gap. CDR3 region: CASSLMGLGSNQPQHF. CDR3 in DNA: TGTGCCAGCAGCCTCATGGGACTCGGGTCCAATCAGCCCCAGCATTTT.

This CDR3 is CASSVDNQPQHF. The DNA for the CDR3 is TGTGCCAGCAGTGTAGACAATCAGCCCCAGCATTTT. The chain carries TRBV2 and TRBJ1-5; D gene ambiguous. V was pared by 4 bases and J by 3 bases, with 4 bases between. The CDR3 runs 12 residues. The germline V gene encodes CDR1 SNHLY and CDR2 FYNNEI.

V gene TRBV9 combines with J gene TRBJ2-5, with TRBD2 matching 14 bases. In germline, CDR1 is SGDLS, CDR2 YYNGEE. After removal of 5 bases from V and 0 bases from J, the junction contained 6 bases not matched to a gene. This CDR3 is built from 17 residues. The DNA for the CDR3 is TGTGCCAGCAGTGACGGACTAGCGGGAGGACACCAAGAGACCCAGTACTTC. This encodes CASSDGLAGGHQETQYF.

This chain connects TRBV10-2 to TRBJ2-7, with a tentative D call TRBD1 (6 bases). CDR3 length: 12 amino acids. V was cut by 8 bases and J by 2 bases, with 10 bases left in between. Germline CDR1 and CDR2: WSHSY and SAAADI. The CDR3, as DNA: TGCGCCAGCCTGGACAGCACCTACGAGCAGTACTTC. Its translation: CASLDSTYEQYF.

The chain recombines TRBV28 with TRBJ1-6; a possible D gene is TRBD1 (6 bases). V lost 6 bases, J lost 5 bases, and 17 bases lay in between. CDR3 size: 16 residues. Germline V lookup: CDR1 MDHEN, CDR2 SYDVKM. In DNA form, the CDR3 reads TGTGCCAGCAGCTCCCCTAGTGCAGGGGATAATTCACCCCTCCACTTT. Its protein product is CASSSPSAGDNSPLHF.

This clone has just a few counts. The CDR3 sequence: CASSPRDTGELFF. CDR3 bases: TGTGCCAGCAGCCCAAGGGACACCGGGGAGCTGTTTTTT. The chain recombines TRBV6-2 or TRBV6-3 with TRBJ2-2; the D is unclear. Germline lookup yields CDR1 MNHEY and CDR2 SVGEGT. V dropped 6 bases and J dropped 3 bases, with 8 bases sitting between them. The CDR3 loop spans 13 amino acids.